These 21 T cell receptor beta chains came from one sample sequenced in a study of shared clonotypes between healthy human individuals. Sequencing was performed with immunoSEQ multiplex PCR; in TCRdb, only in-frame clones are kept and a portion is missing. This table holds about 600,000 clones, more than 95% found once. Material: naive CD4+ T cells sorted from blood. Subset of the sample: CD45RA+ positively selected. The receptors originated from a woman in her 30s in good health.

This clone was seen just once. The V and J genes are TRBV7-8 and TRBJ2-7; D is perhaps TRBD1 (6 bases). V was pared by 4 bases and J by 4 bases, with 14 bases between. The CDR3 extends over 14 amino acids. The germline V gene encodes CDR1 SGHVS and CDR2 FQNEAQ. The CDR3 here is CASSSRTVHYEQYF. In nucleotides, the CDR3 is TGTGCCAGCAGCTCTCGGACAGTGCATTACGAGCAGTACTTC.

The chain joins TRBV28 to TRBJ2-1, with TRBD2 identical over 11 bases. CDR1 is MDHEN and CDR2 is SYDVKM in the germline V gene. The length of the CDR3 is 16 residues. The V segment lost 6 bases and the J segment 2 bases; nucleotides outside the gene matches: 6. The CDR3: CASRVLAGAPYNEQFF. CDR3 DNA sequence: TGTGCCAGCAGGGTACTAGCGGGGGCACCCTACAATGAGCAGTTCTTC.

The chain couples TRBV19 to TRBJ2-3, with D maybe TRBD1 (6 bases). Per germline, CDR1 LNHDA and CDR2 SQIVND (reference sequence). The CDR3 length is 17 residues. Trimming took 5 bases from V and 0 from J, leaving 18 bases between them. CDR3 DNA: TGTGCCAGTAGTCGGCAGGGGAGTAACCGAAGCACAGATACGCAGTATTTT. Its protein is CASSRQGSNRSTDTQYF.

The chain combines TRBV9 with TRBJ2-7; D gene ambiguous. There are 16 residues in the CDR3. Germline V CDR1 and CDR2: SGDLS, YYNGEE. Trimming took 3 bases from V and 1 from J, leaving 17 bases between them. CDR3 sequence: CASSASTGRASYEQYF. The CDR3 nucleotides are TGTGCCAGCAGCGCCAGTACTGGACGGGCTTCCTACGAGCAGTACTTC.

The chain is built from TRBV28 and TRBJ2-1; D is uncertain. Germline V gene data show CDR1 as MDHEN and CDR2 as SYDVKM. The CDR3 consists of 13 residues. Deletions cut 5 bases from V and 6 bases from J, with 11 bases between. The CDR3 region is CASSLSSGNEQFF. For the CDR3, the DNA is TGTGCCAGCAGTCTCTCGTCGGGCAATGAGCAGTTCTTC.

The genes are TRBV7-9 and TRBJ2-1, with D possibly TRBD1 on 5 matching bases. Germline V lookup: CDR1 SEHNR, CDR2 FQNEAQ (reference sequence). The V end lost 3 bases, the J end lost 12 bases, and 15 bases lay between the germline ends. This CDR3 is built from 13 residues. CDR3 loop: CASSLQGSWGQFF. DNA of the CDR3: TGTGCCAGCAGCTTGCAGGGAAGTTGGGGGCAGTTCTTC.

This clone was observed a single time. The chain recombines TRBV19 with TRBJ2-7; 8 nucleotides match TRBD2. In germline, CDR1 is LNHDA, CDR2 SQIVND (reference sequence). The CDR3 is made up of 15 amino acids. V lost 3 bases to trimming and J lost 2 bases; unmatched junction nucleotides: 6. In nucleotides, the CDR3 is TGTGCCAGTAGTATGGCTAGCGGGCGAACCTACGAGCAGTACTTC. Translating gives CASSMASGRTYEQYF.

V is TRBV7-9 and J is TRBJ2-3; D call uncertain. The germline V gene has CDR1 SEHNR and CDR2 FQNEAQ (reference sequence). V was clipped by 4 bases and J by 12 bases, with 14 bases between them. CDR3 length: 12 amino acids. The CDR3 coding sequence is TGTGCCAGCAGCTCCGAAGCCCCTCCACAGTATTTT. Its translation: CASSSEAPPQYF.

Of note for this clone: Other DNA sequences in this sample translate to the same CDR3. V gene TRBV6-5 combines with J gene TRBJ1-5, with 10 bases identical to TRBD1. The CDR3 contains 15 residues. The V gene end was trimmed by 5 bases and the J gene end by 1 base; junction bases not matched to a gene: 2. Germline V lookup: CDR1 MNHEY, CDR2 SVGAGI. The CDR3 loop is CASSPDRGSNQPQHF. In nucleotides, the CDR3 is TGTGCCAGCAGTCCGGACAGGGGGAGCAATCAGCCCCAGCATTTT.

This clone is a singleton in its sample. This chain connects TRBV28 to TRBJ1-4, with a possible D match to TRBD1 (5 bases). CDR3 length equals 15 residues. The germline V and J ends were trimmed by 1 base and 5 bases, with 11 bases remaining between them. Germline CDR1 MDHEN, CDR2 SYDVKM. In DNA, the CDR3 is TGTGCCAGCAGTTTATCAGGGATTCCAAATGAAAAACTGTTTTTT. Its translation: CASSLSGIPNEKLFF. Drawing the rest from reference TRBV28 and TRBJ1-4, the complete variable domain is DVKVTQSSRYLVKRTGEKVFLECVQDMDHENMFWYRQDPGLGLRLIYFSYDVKMKEKGDIPEGYSVSREKKERFSLILESASTNQTSMYLCASSLSGIPNEKLFFGSGTQLSVL.

The chain carries TRBV7-2 and TRBJ2-7, with D hard to call. This CDR3 is 15 amino acids long. V was cut by 2 bases and J by 2 bases, with 13 bases left in between. CDR1 and CDR2 (germline): SGHTA, FQGNSA. The CDR3 bases are TGTGCCAGCAGCTTAAAGGTAAATCGGCCCTACGAGCAGTACTTC. Residues: CASSLKVNRPYEQYF.

For this clone: The sample has other DNA sequences that encode this CDR3 too. The chain uses TRBV7-2 and TRBJ2-3, with no clear D. The CDR3 totals 13 residues. V was pared by 1 base and J by 6 bases, with 8 bases between. The germline V gene encodes CDR1 SGHTA and CDR2 FQGNSA. The CDR3 here is CASSLGRGDTQYF. CDR3 DNA: TGTGCCAGCAGCTTAGGTCGTGGTGATACGCAGTATTTT.

The V call is TRBV27, the J call TRBJ1-1; possibly TRBD1 for D (6 bases). V lost 4 bases and J 0 bases, leaving 18 bases between the germline ends. The germline V gene encodes CDR1 MNHEY and CDR2 SMNVEV (reference sequence). The CDR3 has 17 residues. CDR3 amino acids: CASSWSRGHLMNTEAFF. The CDR3 nucleotides are TGTGCCAGCAGTTGGTCCAGGGGCCACCTAATGAACACTGAAGCTTTCTTT.

The chain couples TRBV7-9 to TRBJ2-1; D tentatively reads TRBD1 or TRBD2 (5 bases each). V lost 6 bases to trimming and J lost 6 bases, with 9 bases between them. CDR1 is SEHNR, CDR2 FQNEAQ, per germline (reference sequence). The CDR3 is made up of 12 amino acids. The CDR3 DNA follows: TGTGCCAGCAGTGGGGCGGGCAATGAGCAGTTCTTC. Residues: CASSGAGNEQFF.

The chain is built from TRBV9 and TRBJ1-1; D not certain. V was trimmed by 0 bases and J by 3 bases, leaving 18 bases between them. The CDR3 extends over 17 amino acids. Germline CDR1 is SGDLS and CDR2 is YYNGEE. The CDR3 coding sequence is TGTGCCAGCAGCGTAGCGCCGCTGGTGGGAGTTGACACTGAAGCTTTCTTT. Translation gives CASSVAPLVGVDTEAFF.

In this sample, this clone turned up once. V usage is TRBV6-5 and J usage is TRBJ2-7; D may be TRBD2 (6 bases). V lost 8 bases and J 6 bases, leaving 11 bases between the germline ends. Per the germline V gene, CDR1 is MNHEY and CDR2 is SVGAGI. The CDR3 length is 11 residues. The CDR3 spells CASHFGGEQYF. CDR3 in DNA: TGTGCCAGCCACTTCGGGGGCGAGCAGTACTTC.

This chain connects TRBV7-2 to TRBJ1-5, with D possibly being TRBD1 (6 bases). Trimming shortened V by 0 bases and J by 2 bases, and 11 bases separated the two germline ends. This CDR3 has 16 amino acids. CDR1 and CDR2 from the germline V gene are SGHTA and FQGNSA. The CDR3 sequence is CASSLAPGVGNQPQHF. The CDR3 DNA reads as TGTGCCAGCAGCTTAGCGCCAGGGGTTGGCAATCAGCCCCAGCATTTT.

This sequence joins TRBV19 and TRBJ1-2, with 8 positions matching TRBD1. This CDR3 comprises 16 residues. V shed 0 bases and J 2 bases; nucleotides not matched to a gene: 5. The germline CDR1 and CDR2 sequences are LNHDA and SQIVND (reference sequence). CDR3 nucleotides: TGTGCCAGTAGTATAGATTTAAACAGGGGGAACTATGGCTACACCTTC. Amino acid sequence: CASSIDLNRGNYGYTF. The full variable domain, its missing parts supplied by reference TRBV19 and TRBJ1-2, is DGGITQSPKYLFRKEGQNVTLSCEQNLNHDAMYWYRQDPGQGLRLIYYSQIVNDFQKGDIAEGYSVSREKKESFPLTVTSAQKNPTAFYLCASSIDLNRGNYGYTFGSGTRLTVV.

This chain connects TRBV28 to TRBJ1-5; D is undetermined. The CDR3 loop spans 17 amino acids. Germline CDR1 and CDR2: MDHEN and SYDVKM. The V and J ends lost 6 bases and 0 bases respectively, with 18 bases between them. CDR3 amino acids: CASSLSLIIISNQPQHF. CDR3 coding DNA: TGTGCCAGCAGCCTGTCACTGATTATAATTAGCAATCAGCCCCAGCATTTT.

This chain joins TRBV6-5 and TRBJ2-1; 10 bases agree with TRBD2. Trimming removed 2 bases from V and 3 bases from J; junction bases left unmatched: 1. The CDR3 extends over 15 amino acids. Germline V lookup: CDR1 MNHEY, CDR2 SVGAGI. In DNA form, the CDR3 reads TGTGCCAGCAGTTACGAGCGGGAGGGCTACAATGAGCAGTTCTTC. Its protein is CASSYEREGYNEQFF.

The chain employs TRBV7-8 and TRBJ2-5; 8 bases map to TRBD2. The CDR3 spans 16 residues. With 2 bases clipped from V and 5 bases from J, the junction kept 10 bases outside the gene matches. Germline V gene data show CDR1 as SGHVS and CDR2 as FQNEAQ. This CDR3 is CASSLSSGSPVETQYF. In nucleotides, the CDR3 is TGTGCCAGCAGCTTATCGAGCGGGAGTCCGGTTGAGACCCAGTACTTC.